Listed below are T cell receptor beta chains from one sample, sequenced in a study of blood T cell repertoires in COVID-19. Clones were read by immunoSEQ multiplex PCR, and TCRdb kept only the in-frame ones, dropping some. The sample lists a few hundred thousand clones, almost 90% occurring once. Sequenced input: peripheral blood. Source of these receptors: a woman aged 55-70 years with COVID-19, enrolled during active disease. Both conserved end residues are part of each CDR3. A D gene is named only where the DNA matches it firmly. Clone size is given for some rows only: seen once, a few or many times, or a class if the clone is expanded.

cdr3_aa | cdr3_nt | j_call | d_call | v_call | clone_size
CAWSGGLNTGELFF | TGTGCCTGGAGCGGGGGGCTTAACACCGGGGAGCTGTTTTTT | TRBJ2-2 | - | TRBV30 | -
CASSKVDRPGGYTF | TGTGCCAGCAGCAAAGTGGACAGGCCGGGGGGCTACACCTTC | TRBJ1-2 | - | TRBV21-1 | -
CASSFQGPRYGYTF | TGTGCCAGCAGCTTTCAGGGCCCCCGATATGGCTACACCTTC | TRBJ1-2 | - | TRBV7-2 | once
CSGARGNYGYTF | TGCAGTGGAGCGCGGGGGAACTATGGCTACACCTTC | TRBJ1-2 | - | TRBV29-1 | -
CASSFDRGGTGELFF | TGTGCCAGCAGCTTCGACAGGGGAGGTACCGGGGAGCTGTTTTTT | TRBJ2-2 | TRBD1 | TRBV5-4 | once
CASRGHSNTGELFF | TGTGCCAGTAGGGGACACTCGAACACCGGGGAGCTGTTTTTT | TRBJ2-2 | - | TRBV19 | -
CASSRHGSNYGYTF | TGTGCCAGCAGCCGACACGGATCTAACTATGGCTACACCTTC | TRBJ1-2 | - | TRBV3-1/TRBV3-2 | -
CASSQQGASATNEKLFF | TGTGCCAGCTCACAACAGGGGGCAAGTGCAACTAATGAAAAACTGTTTTTT | TRBJ1-4 | TRBD1 | TRBV18 | -
CASSEKWTADTQYF | TGTGCCAGCAGTGAAAAATGGACAGCAGATACGCAGTATTTT | TRBJ2-3 | - | TRBV25-1 | once
CASRQVADEQYF | TGTGCCAGTCGACAGGTTGCGGACGAGCAGTACTTC | TRBJ2-7 | - | TRBV12-3/TRBV12-4 | few
CAWTLWTGRAGNTIYF | TGTGCCTGGACCCTGTGGACAGGGAGGGCTGGAAACACCATATATTTT | TRBJ1-3 | TRBD1 | TRBV30 | -
CASSLVGHGGYEQYF | TGCGCCAGCAGCTTGGTGGGGCACGGGGGCTACGAGCAGTACTTC | TRBJ2-7 | - | TRBV5-1 | -
CASSRGNLGEKLFF | TGTGCCAGCAGTAGGGGCAATTTAGGGGAAAAACTGTTTTTT | TRBJ1-4 | - | TRBV6-2/TRBV6-3 | few
CASSPGFPTEAFF | TGTGCCAGTAGTCCAGGGTTTCCGACTGAAGCTTTCTTT | TRBJ1-1 | - | TRBV19 | -
CASSRRGIRETQYF | TGCGCCAGCAGCCGCAGGGGAATTAGAGAGACCCAGTACTTC | TRBJ2-5 | - | TRBV4-1 | -
CASTIGAGGSTDTQYF | TGTGCCAGCACCATAGGGGCGGGGGGAAGCACAGATACGCAGTATTTT | TRBJ2-3 | TRBD2 | TRBV9 | -
CASIPGQPAYGYTF | TGTGCCAGCATCCCGGGACAGCCCGCCTATGGCTACACCTTC | TRBJ1-2 | TRBD1 | TRBV6-5 | -
CASSPTGINEQFF | TGTGCCAGCTCACCGACAGGGATCAATGAGCAGTTCTTC | TRBJ2-1 | TRBD1 | TRBV18 | -
CASGLAGGTDTQYF | TGTGCCAGCGGCCTAGCGGGGGGAACAGATACGCAGTATTTT | TRBJ2-3 | TRBD2 | TRBV7-2 | -
CASSSRLRTGTSGNTIYF | TGTGCCAGCAGCTCACGTCTCCGGACAGGGACCTCTGGAAACACCATATATTTT | TRBJ1-3 | TRBD1 | TRBV7-2 | -
CASSTTSGGANQPQHF | TGTGCCAGCAGCACAACTTCTGGAGGGGCCAATCAGCCCCAGCATTTT | TRBJ1-5 | - | TRBV7-9 | -
CASSIGGHSNTEAFF | TGTGCCAGTAGTATAGGAGGACACTCGAACACTGAAGCTTTCTTT | TRBJ1-1 | - | TRBV19 | -
CASSPRTGVDTEAFF | TGTGCCAGCAGCCCAAGGACAGGGGTAGACACTGAAGCTTTCTTT | TRBJ1-1 | TRBD1 | TRBV9 | many
CASSMQGVRTEAFF | TGTGCCAGTAGTATGCAGGGGGTGAGGACTGAAGCTTTCTTT | TRBJ1-1 | TRBD1 | TRBV19 | -
CASSVEQGARNYGYTF | TGTGCCAGCAGCGTGGAGCAGGGGGCGCGTAACTATGGCTACACCTTC | TRBJ1-2 | TRBD1 | TRBV9 | few
CSAGQGNTEAFF | TGCAGCGCGGGACAGGGGAACACTGAAGCTTTCTTT | TRBJ1-1 | TRBD1 | TRBV29-1 | -
CASDEGLAGGRLDTGELFF | TGTGCCAGCGACGAGGGACTAGCGGGGGGGCGGTTGGACACCGGGGAGCTGTTTTTT | TRBJ2-2 | TRBD2 | TRBV19 | -
CAQKPKQLGSTDTQYF | TGTGCCCAGAAGCCCAAACAACTAGGGAGCACAGATACGCAGTATTTT | TRBJ2-3 | - | TRBV30 | -
CASSTGQGRNEQFF | TGTGCCAGCAGCACGGGACAGGGTAGGAATGAGCAGTTCTTC | TRBJ2-1 | TRBD1 | TRBV7-3 | -
CASSLTGSNTEAFF | TGCGCCAGCAGCTTGACAGGCTCGAACACTGAAGCTTTCTTT | TRBJ1-1 | - | TRBV5-1 | -
CASSQGVDSYGYTF | TGTGCCAGCAGCCAAGGAGTTGACAGCTATGGCTACACCTTC | TRBJ1-2 | - | TRBV3-1/TRBV3-2 | -
CASSLTARVSTHYGYTF | TGTGCCAGCTCACTGACTGCCCGGGTCTCCACCCACTATGGCTACACCTTC | TRBJ1-2 | - | TRBV18 | -
CASSLPLGPRETQYF | TGTGCCAGCAGCCTCCCCTTGGGGCCCAGGGAGACCCAGTACTTC | TRBJ2-5 | - | TRBV7-9 | -
CASSDSGQGASPLHF | TGTGCCAGCAGTGACTCGGGACAGGGGGCTTCACCCCTCCACTTT | TRBJ1-6 | TRBD1 | TRBV6-4 | -
CASSLLTGIDQPQHF | TGTGCCAGCAGTTTACTTACAGGGATCGATCAGCCCCAGCATTTT | TRBJ1-5 | - | TRBV27 | -
CASTFQGANYGYTF | TGTGCCAGTACCTTCCAGGGGGCTAACTATGGCTACACCTTC | TRBJ1-2 | TRBD1 | TRBV19 | -
CASSTSTGADTQYF | TGTGCCAGCAGCACATCGACGGGAGCAGATACGCAGTATTTT | TRBJ2-3 | - | TRBV5-4 | -
CASSLRGAETQYF | TGTGCCAGCAGCCTCCGTGGGGCTGAGACCCAGTACTTC | TRBJ2-5 | - | TRBV7-3 | -
CASSYSGGRRYGYTF | TGTGCCAGCAGTTACTCCGGGGGGCGTCGCTATGGCTACACCTTC | TRBJ1-2 | - | TRBV6-5 | few
CASSEQPGGNQPQHF | TGTGCCAGCAGCGAACAGCCGGGGGGAAATCAGCCCCAGCATTTT | TRBJ1-5 | - | TRBV7-2 | -
CASSQLLSPGVESYEQYF | TGTGCCAGCAGTCAACTACTCAGCCCGGGGGTAGAGTCGTACGAGCAGTACTTC | TRBJ2-7 | - | TRBV6-2/TRBV6-3 | -
CASKQGWSSGNTIYF | TGTGCCAGCAAACAGGGCTGGAGCTCTGGAAACACCATATATTTT | TRBJ1-3 | - | TRBV6-5 | -
CASSQDQGQPQHF | TGCGCCAGCAGCCAAGATCAGGGTCAGCCCCAGCATTTT | TRBJ1-5 | - | TRBV4-1 | few
CASSQDRGRGYGYTF | TGCGCCAGCAGCCAAGATCGCGGCAGGGGCTATGGCTACACCTTC | TRBJ1-2 | - | TRBV4-1 | once
CASSPMGGQANYGYTF | TGTGCCAGTAGTCCGATGGGGGGTCAAGCTAACTATGGCTACACCTTC | TRBJ1-2 | - | TRBV19 | -